These 9 T cell receptor beta chains were sequenced from one sample in a study of PD-L1 blockade in urothelial cancer. Regarding time point: pretreatment peripheral blood. Generated by immunoSEQ multiplex PCR, the TCRdb table keeps only in-frame clones and is missing some. The data contain under 80,000 clones, more than 80% of them singletons. The sequencing used PBMCs, collected around atezolizumab (anti-PD-L1) treatment. The receptors were sampled from a man aged 65-85 years with urothelial cancer.

The chain has TRBV27 and TRBJ2-2; 7 bases are shared with TRBD1. CDR1 is MNHEY and CDR2 is SMNVEV in the germline V gene (reference sequence). Trimming removed 7 bases from V and 5 bases from J; junction bases left unmatched: 7. This CDR3 has 14 residues. The CDR3 is CASTTGELTGELFF. The CDR3, as DNA: TGTGCCAGCACCACAGGGGAATTAACCGGGGAGCTGTTTTTT.

The rearrangement uses TRBV10-3 and TRBJ2-1; the D gene is possibly TRBD1 (6 bases). The CDR3 totals 18 residues. V was cut by 0 bases and J by 5 bases, with 20 bases left in between. Germline assignment: CDR1 ENHRY and CDR2 SYGVKD. The CDR3, as DNA: TGTGCCATCAGTGAGTCCTACCTGGGGGCAGGGTCCCACAATGAGCAGTTCTTC. Protein product: CAISESYLGAGSHNEQFF.

The rearrangement uses TRBV18 and TRBJ1-5; a possible D gene is TRBD1 (5 bases). CDR3 length: 16 residues. CDR1 and CDR2 (germline): KGHSH, LQKENI. Trimming stripped 3 bases from V and 4 bases from J, with 16 bases between. CDR3 sequence reads: CASSPEAGVANQPQHF. CDR3 DNA: TGTGCCAGCTCACCGGAGGCGGGGGTAGCGAATCAGCCCCAGCATTTT.

The chain has TRBV7-9 and TRBJ2-3; 8 bases are a match to TRBD2. The ends lost 2 bases at V and 2 bases at J; junction bases unmatched: 3. The CDR3 spans 15 residues. The germline CDR1 and CDR2 sequences are SEHNR and FQNEAQ (reference sequence). CDR3 protein: CASSLTGGNTDTQYF. The DNA of the CDR3 is TGTGCCAGCAGCTTAACGGGGGGGAACACAGATACGCAGTATTTT.

The gene calls are TRBV13 and TRBJ1-6; D remains ambiguous. Trimming took off 5 bases at V and 8 bases at J, with 16 bases between the two ends. CDR3 length equals 15 residues. The germline V gene has CDR1 PRHDT and CDR2 FYEKMQ (reference sequence). The CDR3 here is CASSPKMGADSPLHF. The CDR3 nucleotides are TGTGCCAGCAGCCCCAAGATGGGTGCGGATTCACCCCTCCACTTT.

The rearrangement uses TRBV5-5 and TRBJ1-2; maybe TRBD1 (6 bases). V was pared by 0 bases and J by 4 bases, with 13 bases between. Looked up from germline, CDR1 is SGHKS and CDR2 is YYEKEE (reference sequence). The CDR3 loop spans 15 amino acids. The CDR3 region is CASSLDFGGGYGYTF. The CDR3 DNA reads TGTGCCAGCAGCTTGGATTTTGGGGGCGGCTATGGCTACACCTTC.

This clone has just a few counts. This sequence joins TRBV9 and TRBJ2-2; tentatively, D is TRBD1 (6 bases). Looked up from germline, CDR1 is SGDLS and CDR2 is YYNGEE. The V end was cut by 4 bases, the J end by 1 base, with 14 bases between. This CDR3 contains 16 residues. DNA of the CDR3: TGTGCCAGCAGCCCCCGGGGCAGGGGGAACACCGGGGAGCTGTTTTTT. It encodes CASSPRGRGNTGELFF.

V is TRBV5-1 and J is TRBJ2-2; 10 nucleotides line up with TRBD1. Unmatched junction bases numbered 4, after V lost 2 bases and J lost 3 bases. Germline V gives CDR1 SGHRS, CDR2 YFSETQ. This CDR3 is 16 amino acids long. CDR3 sequence reads: CASSFGQGGYTGELFF. DNA of the CDR3: TGCGCCAGCAGCTTCGGACAGGGGGGATACACCGGGGAGCTGTTTTTT.

The chain carries TRBV9 and TRBJ2-7, with 11 nucleotides matching TRBD1. This CDR3 is built from 14 residues. Germline V lookup: CDR1 SGDLS, CDR2 YYNGEE. V trimming: 4 bases; J trimming: 6 bases; junction bases outside the gene matches: 6. CDR3 sequence (DNA): TGTGCCAGCAGCCTTGGACAGGGGGCTGGCGAGCAGTACTTC. Its translation: CASSLGQGAGEQYF.